Sequencing of this T cell receptor (beta chain) was carried out in a study of PD-L1 blockade in urothelial cancer. Germline V gene data show CDR1 as SGHNT and CDR2 as YENEEA. Trimming took 2 bases from V and 5 from J, leaving 12 bases between them. The CDR3 consists of 14 residues. Clones were read by immunoSEQ multiplex PCR, and TCRdb kept only the in-frame ones, dropping some. Of approximately 38,000 clones in the sample, over 70% were seen once. The J gene is TRBJ1-2, the V gene TRBV11-3; maybe TRBD1 (6 bases). This sequence originates from a man in his sixties with urothelial cancer. The sample was PBMCs, taken around atezolizumab (anti-PD-L1) treatment. In DNA, the CDR3 is TGTGCCAGCAGCTTACGGGGGGCAAGGTATGGCTACACCTTC. Translated, it gives CASSLRGARYGYTF.